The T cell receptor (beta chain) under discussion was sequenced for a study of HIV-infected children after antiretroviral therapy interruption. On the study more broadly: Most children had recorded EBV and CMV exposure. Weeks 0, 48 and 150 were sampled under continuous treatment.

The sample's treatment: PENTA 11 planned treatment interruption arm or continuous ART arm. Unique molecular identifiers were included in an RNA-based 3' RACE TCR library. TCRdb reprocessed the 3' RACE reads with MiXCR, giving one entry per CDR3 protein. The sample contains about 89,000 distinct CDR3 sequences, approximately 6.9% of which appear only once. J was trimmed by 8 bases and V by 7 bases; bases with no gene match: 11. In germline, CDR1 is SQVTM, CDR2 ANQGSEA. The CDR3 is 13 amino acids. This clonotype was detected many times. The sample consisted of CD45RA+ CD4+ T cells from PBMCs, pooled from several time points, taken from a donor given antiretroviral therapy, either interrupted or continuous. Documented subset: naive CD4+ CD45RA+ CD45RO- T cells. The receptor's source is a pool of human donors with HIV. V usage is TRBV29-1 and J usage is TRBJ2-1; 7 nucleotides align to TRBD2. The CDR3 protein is CSALKTSIDEQFF. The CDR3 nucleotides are TGCAGCGCCCTAAAGACTAGCATCGATGAGCAGTTCTTC.